This T cell receptor (beta chain) was found in a study of blood T cell repertoires in COVID-19. Turning to the study itself: Acute and convalescent COVID-19 specimens originated in the United States, Italy and Spain. From T cells, B-cell-depleted T cells, or PBMCs came the material, which was cDNA or gDNA.

Per the original methods: Amplification with reference gene primers provided the estimates of nucleated cell counts. Using immunoSEQ multiplex PCR, the repertoire was profiled, and TCRdb retains in-frame clones only, with some absent. V, J and clone size are those of that table, while D and trimming were read from the DNA. The sample lists 210,000 or so clones, about 85% seen once, with 10% to 15% in the top ten. The CDR3 runs to 17 residues. Germline V gives CDR1 SGHTA, CDR2 FQGTGA. V was shortened by 5 bases and J by 0 bases, with 18 bases between the two germline ends. The specimen was peripheral blood. The chain links TRBV7-3 to TRBJ2-3, with D possibly TRBD2 on 7 matching bases. The sequence came from a woman younger than 30 who had recovered from COVID-19. CDR3 bases: TGTGCCAGCAGCCGTCCACGGAGGGGGGGTAGCACAGATACGCAGTATTTT. This gives the protein CASSRPRRGGSTDTQYF.